Shown below are 5 T cell receptor beta chains from a single sample sequenced in a study of cytomegalovirus exposure and HLA in healthy donors. PCR amplification relied on 60 Vbeta primers (plus 13 Jbeta primers). Sequencing used immunoSEQ multiplex PCR; TCRdb keeps in-frame clones, though not all of them. The sample carries 150,000 to 200,000 clones, roughly 79% recorded once. The sequenced sample consisted of PBMCs. Receptors originate from a woman younger than 30 in good health and CMV-seropositive.

The chain uses TRBV5-1 and TRBJ2-1; 8 positions match TRBD2. Unmatched junction bases numbered 8, after V lost 4 bases and J lost 2 bases. Germline V gene data show CDR1 as SGHRS and CDR2 as YFSETQ. The CDR3 sequence is 16 residues long. The CDR3 DNA follows: TGCGCCAGCAGCCCCTCCGGGGGGGTCCCCTACAATGAGCAGTTCTTC. Translating gives CASSPSGGVPYNEQFF.

The genes are TRBV7-8 and TRBJ1-4; D is ambiguous. Per germline, CDR1 SGHVS and CDR2 FQNEAQ. This CDR3 spans 18 amino acids. Deletions cut 7 bases from V and 1 base from J, with 22 bases between. The CDR3 loop is CASTPVFDHSLTNEKLFF. The CDR3 DNA sequence: TGTGCCAGCACTCCAGTGTTCGATCACAGCCTAACTAATGAAAAACTGTTTTTT.

J is TRBJ1-2 and V is TRBV5-6; D unclear. This CDR3 contains 16 residues. V was pared by 4 bases and J by 2 bases, with 18 bases between. Germline CDR1 SGHDT, CDR2 YYEEEE. The CDR3 reads CASSPLVPEANYGYTF. The CDR3 bases are TGTGCCAGCAGCCCCCTTGTCCCTGAAGCCAACTATGGCTACACCTTC.

This chain joins TRBV2 and TRBJ2-5; D possibly corresponds to TRBD1 (5 bases). Judging by the DNA end, TRBJ2-7 fits better; the J call may be wrong. Germline CDR1 SNHLY, CDR2 FYNNEI. The CDR3 is 14 amino acids. The CDR3 nucleotides read TGTGCCAGCAGCTCGCATGACAGAGGCTACGAGCAGTACTTC. Its translation: CASSSHDRGYEQYF.

The V gene is TRBV19, the J gene TRBJ1-6; no definite D call. This CDR3 comprises 15 residues. V was cut by 3 bases and J by 6 bases, with 12 bases left in between. Germline V gives CDR1 LNHDA, CDR2 SQIVND (reference sequence). The CDR3 loop is CASSIGGQFNSPLHF. CDR3 nucleotides: TGTGCCAGTAGTATTGGAGGGCAGTTTAATTCACCCCTCCACTTT.